This TCR beta chain was recovered during a study of graft-versus-host responses after intestinal transplantation. Data came from immunoSEQ multiplex PCR; TCRdb stores just in-frame clones and leaves some out. The sample carries tens of thousands of clones, 83% recorded once. Concerning this clone: The antigen remains undetermined.

Broader study findings: Detection of GvH clones occurred in recipient marrow, and some had their first appearance in ileum or blood.

The V and J ends lost 5 bases and 7 bases respectively, with 8 bases between them. Germline V lookup: CDR1 SQVTM, CDR2 ANQGSEA. CDR3 length equals 10 residues. This chain uses TRBV29-1 with TRBJ1-1; no firm D call. The sequence came from a human patient who received an intestinal transplant, so some T cells may come from the graft donor. The input for sequencing was PBMCs, taken less than 1,400 days after transplant. This CDR3 is CSVWEVEAFF. The CDR3 DNA sequence: TGCAGCGTTTGGGAGGTTGAAGCTTTCTTT.